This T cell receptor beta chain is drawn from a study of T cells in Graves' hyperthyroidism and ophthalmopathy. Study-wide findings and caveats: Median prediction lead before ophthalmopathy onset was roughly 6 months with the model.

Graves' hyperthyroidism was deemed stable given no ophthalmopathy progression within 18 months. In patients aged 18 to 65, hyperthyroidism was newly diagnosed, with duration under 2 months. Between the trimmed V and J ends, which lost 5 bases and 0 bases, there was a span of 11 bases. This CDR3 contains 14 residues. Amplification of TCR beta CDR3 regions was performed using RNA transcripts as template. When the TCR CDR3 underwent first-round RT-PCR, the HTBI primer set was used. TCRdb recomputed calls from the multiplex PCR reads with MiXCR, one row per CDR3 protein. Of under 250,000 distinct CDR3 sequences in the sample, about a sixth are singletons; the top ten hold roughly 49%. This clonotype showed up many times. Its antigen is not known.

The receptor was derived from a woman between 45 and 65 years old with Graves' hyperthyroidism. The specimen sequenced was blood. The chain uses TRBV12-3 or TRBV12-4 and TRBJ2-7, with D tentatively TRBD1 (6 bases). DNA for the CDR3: TGTGCCAGCAGTCCCCGGACAGCCTCCTACGAGCAGTACTTC. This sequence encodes CASSPRTASYEQYF.